Listed here are 30 T cell receptor beta chains from one sample, sequenced in a study of T cells in Graves' hyperthyroidism and ophthalmopathy. RNA transcripts were the template for amplifying TCR beta CDR3 regions. The primer set for the first-round RT-PCR of the TCR CDR3 was HTBI. MiXCR, applied by TCRdb to the multiplex PCR reads, yields one record per CDR3 protein. The top ten hold around a tenth of the sample, which has more than 300,000 distinct CDR3 sequences, roughly 13% seen once. Sequences were obtained from blood. The receptor source for this set is a woman under 30 with Graves' hyperthyroidism.

The V and J genes are TRBV29-1 and TRBJ1-1, with a weak D call TRBD1 (5 bases). Germline CDR1 reads SQVTM; CDR2 reads ANQGSEA. V shed 4 bases and J shed 0 bases, with 12 bases lying between them. The CDR3 has 14 residues. Here the CDR3 reads CSVGRQPLNTEAFF. CDR3 coding DNA: TGCAGCGTTGGACGACAGCCACTGAACACTGAAGCTTTCTTT.

Many counts were recorded for this clonotype. CDR3: CASSEAVPGLAGGKLAYEQYF. The CDR3 region has the DNA TGTGCCAGCAGTGAAGCTGTACCGGGACTAGCGGGAGGGAAGTTGGCCTACGAGCAGTACTTC. V usage is TRBV6-1 and J usage is TRBJ2-7; 16 positions agree with TRBD2. Germline CDR1 is MNHNS and CDR2 is SASEGT. The CDR3 runs 21 residues. Germline trimming cut 0 bases from V and 2 bases from J; bases unmatched to any gene: 13.

This clonotype was observed at least ten times. The V gene is TRBV6-1, the J gene TRBJ1-6; 10 bases fit TRBD1. CDR1 is MNHNS and CDR2 is SASEGT in the germline V gene. V was pared by 5 bases and J by 5 bases, with 3 bases of the junction left unmatched. There are 15 residues in the CDR3. The CDR3 sequence is CASSPGQGDNSPLHF. Written as DNA, the CDR3 is TGTGCCAGCAGTCCCGGACAGGGGGATAATTCACCCCTCCACTTT.

This clonotype came up a few times. The genes are TRBV6-5 and TRBJ2-7; D not certain. The CDR3 length is 13 residues. Germline V gene lookup returns CDR1 MNHEY and CDR2 SVGAGI. V lost 2 bases and J lost 1, with 6 bases in between. CDR3 DNA: TGTGCCAGCAGTTACCCGGGTTCCTACGAGCAGTACTTC. Encoded protein: CASSYPGSYEQYF.

The chain recombines TRBV6-1 with TRBJ2-7, with D perhaps matching TRBD1 (5 bases). V dropped 4 bases and J dropped 3 bases, with 10 bases sitting between them. This CDR3 has 13 residues. The V gene's germline CDR1 is MNHNS and CDR2 SASEGT. This CDR3 is CASSAAQGYEQYF. In DNA form, the CDR3 reads TGTGCCAGCAGTGCCGCCCAGGGCTACGAGCAGTACTTC.

There are many counts of this clonotype. The J gene is TRBJ1-1, the V gene TRBV20-1, with D uncertain. This CDR3 contains 14 residues. V lost 0 bases to trimming and J lost 5 bases, with 13 bases between them. Germline V gives CDR1 DFQATT, CDR2 SNEGSKA (reference sequence). The CDR3 DNA reads as TGCAGTGCTAGAGATCGCCTCAGAGGGACTGAAGCTTTCTTT. Amino acids: CSARDRLRGTEAFF.

There are many counts of this clonotype. The V gene is TRBV3-1, the J gene TRBJ1-1; no reliable D call. Trimming pared 0 bases from V and 5 bases from J, leaving 10 bases between. Germline CDR1 LGHDT, CDR2 YNNKEL (reference sequence). CDR3 length: 14 amino acids. The CDR3 DNA follows: TGTGCCAGCAGCCAAGAGCCCTCGGGGACTGAAGCTTTCTTT. As protein: CASSQEPSGTEAFF.

There are many counts of this clonotype. The chain employs TRBV11-3 and TRBJ2-7; D is ambiguous. V was cut by 2 bases and J by 2 bases, with 13 bases left in between. The CDR3 is made up of 15 amino acids. Germline V lookup: CDR1 SGHNT, CDR2 YENEEA. CDR3 bases: TGTGCCAGCAGCTTATCGAATCAGCCAACCTACGAGCAGTACTTC. Its translation: CASSLSNQPTYEQYF.

Many counts were recorded for this clonotype. The gene calls are TRBV20-1 and TRBJ2-5; the D gene is possibly TRBD2 (5 bases). Germline V gene lookup returns CDR1 DFQATT and CDR2 SNEGSKA (reference sequence). The CDR3 runs to 15 residues. V was cut by 6 bases and J by 4 bases, with 21 bases left in between. CDR3 protein: CSACGVAPRAETQYF. The CDR3 DNA sequence: TGCAGTGCGTGCGGCGTCGCCCCGCGGGCAGAGACCCAGTACTTC.

The sample holds many counts of this clonotype. The rearrangement links TRBV28 to TRBJ1-1; 7 bases line up with TRBD1. V trimming: 6 bases; J trimming: 4 bases; junction bases outside the gene matches: 8. The length of the CDR3 is 14 residues. Germline values: CDR1 MDHEN, CDR2 SYDVKM. In nucleotides, the CDR3 is TGTGCCAGCAGAGAGTTTGGGACAGCCACTGAAGCTTTCTTT. As protein: CASREFGTATEAFF.

This clonotype showed up just a few times. The V and J genes are TRBV9 and TRBJ2-1, with TRBD2 identical over 15 bases. The junction had 6 bases not matched to a gene; V was cut back by 4 bases and J by 7 bases. This CDR3 region has 16 residues. Germline V gene data show CDR1 as SGDLS and CDR2 as YYNGEE. The CDR3 DNA sequence: TGTGCCAGCAGCTCCGGGACTAGCGGGAGGAGGAATGAGCAGTTCTTC. It codes for CASSSGTSGRRNEQFF.

This clonotype has at least ten counts. The V gene is TRBV2, the J gene TRBJ2-5, with D perhaps matching TRBD2 (6 bases). This CDR3 spans 13 amino acids. Trimming shortened V by 2 bases and J by 5 bases, and 9 bases separated the two germline ends. Germline lookup yields CDR1 SNHLY and CDR2 FYNNEI. Written as DNA, the CDR3 is TGTGCCAGCAGTGAAAGGGAGGTGGAGACCCAGTACTTC. This translates into CASSEREVETQYF. Full variable domain (rest looked up from reference TRBV2 and TRBJ2-5): EPEVTQTPSHQVTQMGQEVILRCVPISNHLYFYWYRQILGQKVEFLVSFYNNEISEKSEIFDDQFSVERPDGSNFTLKIRSTKLEDSAMYFCASSEREVETQYFGPGTRLLVL.

This clonotype was recorded many times. For the CDR3, the DNA is TGCAGTGCTAGAGGGCTAGCGGGGTATAGCTCCTACGAGCAGTACTTC. Its translation: CSARGLAGYSSYEQYF. The gene calls are TRBV20-1 and TRBJ2-7, with 9 bases that match TRBD2. CDR1 is DFQATT, CDR2 SNEGSKA, per germline (reference sequence). The CDR3 covers 16 residues. V lost 1 base, J lost 0 bases, and 7 bases stayed unmatched.

About this clonotype itself: A read error is possible here, since a much larger clone lies one base away. V gene TRBV5-6 combines with J gene TRBJ2-3; D assignment may be TRBD1 or TRBD2 (5 bases each). The CDR3 covers 14 residues. Germline CDR1 and CDR2: SGHDT and YYEEEE. CDR3 nucleotides: TGTGCCAGCAGCTTTGGGGGTTTAACAGATACGCGGTATTTT. Translating gives CASSFGGLTDTRYF.

This clonotype was seen once. This clone may be a read error of a much larger clone one base away. The rearrangement joins TRBV28 to TRBJ1-2; D is unresolved. The CDR3 contains 13 residues. The germline gives CDR1 MDHEN, CDR2 SYDVKM. CDR3 in DNA: TGTGCCGGCAGCCCGATTACTAACTATGGCTACACCTTC. Translation gives CAGSPITNYGYTF.

There are a few counts of this clonotype. V and J are TRBV14 and TRBJ1-1; 7 bases map to TRBD1. The CDR3 has 15 residues. The germline CDR1 and CDR2 sequences are SGHDN and FVKESK. V was pared by 2 bases and J by 3 bases, with 6 bases of the junction left unmatched. The DNA of the CDR3 is TGTGCCAGCAGCCAATACAGGGGATTGGACACTGAAGCTTTCTTT. Protein product: CASSQYRGLDTEAFF.

This clonotype was counted between two and nine times. The chain uses TRBV5-8 and TRBJ1-6; 7 bases line up with TRBD1. Germline V gene sequence: CDR1 SGHTS, CDR2 YDEGEE. CDR3 length: 14 residues. V was pared by 4 bases and J by 10 bases, with 8 bases of the junction left unmatched. The CDR3 DNA sequence: TGTGCCAGCAGCGCAGGGGGGGGTAGGTCACCCCTCCACTTT. Amino acids: CASSAGGGRSPLHF.

This clonotype was seen at least ten times. The V and J genes are TRBV7-8 and TRBJ1-2, with 7 nucleotides matching TRBD1. V shed 2 bases and J 1 base; nucleotides not matched to a gene: 4. Germline V CDR1 and CDR2: SGHVS, FQNEAQ. The CDR3 length is 15 residues. This CDR3 is CASSLTGTVNYGYTF. CDR3 in DNA: TGTGCCAGCAGCTTAACCGGGACAGTTAACTATGGCTACACCTTC.

At least ten counts were recorded for this clonotype. The rearrangement uses TRBV3-1 and TRBJ1-1, with D uncertain. Germline-derived CDR1 and CDR2 are LGHDT and YNNKEL (reference sequence). There are 14 residues in the CDR3. V lost 1 base to trimming and J lost 1 base, with 7 bases between them. CDR3 DNA: TGTGCCAGCAGCCAAGGGGAGGGGAACACTGAAGCTTTCTTT. Translation gives CASSQGEGNTEAFF.

This clonotype has a count of ten or more. V and J are TRBV6-2 or TRBV6-3 and TRBJ2-5; the D is unclear. CDR3 length: 11 residues. The V gene lost 4 bases and the J gene lost 7 bases, with 7 bases spanning the gap. CDR1 is MNHEY and CDR2 is SVGEGT in the germline V gene. The CDR3 reads CASSLSATQYF. In DNA form, the CDR3 reads TGTGCCAGCAGTTTATCGGCGACCCAGTACTTC.

The table lists this clonotype with a few counts. The chain joins TRBV7-2 to TRBJ2-3; D ambiguous. Trimming left V 0 bases short and J 3 bases short, with 10 bases between. The CDR3 loop spans 15 amino acids. Germline V gives CDR1 SGHTA, CDR2 FQGNSA. The CDR3 nucleotides read TGTGCCAGCAGCTTAGCGTCGACCTTGACAGATACGCAGTATTTT. It encodes CASSLASTLTDTQYF.

This clonotype was seen at least ten times. The chain has TRBV5-1 and TRBJ2-3, with D perhaps TRBD1 (6 bases). Germline V gives CDR1 SGHRS, CDR2 YFSETQ. This CDR3 is built from 15 residues. With 4 bases removed from V and 2 bases from J, the gap between germline ends came to 14 bases. The CDR3 is CASSPGQLDTDTQYF. The CDR3 coding sequence is TGCGCCAGCAGCCCTGGACAGCTTGACACAGATACGCAGTATTTT.

This clonotype was found many times. The chain couples TRBV7-9 to TRBJ2-3, with D unresolved. Trimming removed 6 bases from V and 7 bases from J, with 14 bases in between. The germline V gene has CDR1 SEHNR and CDR2 FQNEAQ (reference sequence). The CDR3 spans 13 residues. CDR3 in DNA: TGTGCCAGCAGTGACTCCGTGGGCCATACGCAGTATTTT. Protein product: CASSDSVGHTQYF.

This clonotype appeared many times. The chain's CDR3 is CASSLDGPYNEQFF. The CDR3, as DNA: TGCGCCAGCAGCTTGGACGGCCCTTACAATGAGCAGTTCTTC. This chain links TRBV5-1 with TRBJ2-1, with unresolved D. CDR3 length: 14 amino acids. Between the trimmed V and J ends, which lost 0 bases and 4 bases, there was a span of 8 bases. CDR1 and CDR2 (germline): SGHRS, YFSETQ. Using reference TRBV5-1 and TRBJ2-1 for the parts outside the CDR3, the full variable domain is KAGVTQTPRYLIKTRGQQVTLSCSPISGHRSVSWYQQTPGQGLQFLFEYFSETQRNKGNFPGRFSGRQFSNSRSEMNVSTLELGDSALYLCASSLDGPYNEQFFGPGTRLTVL.

This clonotype showed up just a few times. The chain links TRBV30 to TRBJ2-3; TRBD2 matches at 9 bases. Germline values: CDR1 GTSNPN, CDR2 SVGIG (reference sequence). The CDR3 consists of 15 residues. Trimming at V came to 0 bases and at J to 3 bases, leaving 4 bases not matched to a gene. The CDR3 coding sequence is TGTGCCTGGAGTGTGGCTAGCGGGATTACAGATACGCAGTATTTT. Translation gives CAWSVASGITDTQYF.

This clonotype was recorded many times. The CDR3 DNA sequence: TGCAGCGTTGCTTCTCGCCTCACAGATACGCAGTATTTT. It yields the protein CSVASRLTDTQYF. This sequence joins TRBV29-1 and TRBJ2-3; no definite D call. Trimming took off 4 bases at V and 2 bases at J, with 10 bases between the two ends. In germline, CDR1 is SQVTM, CDR2 ANQGSEA. The CDR3 runs to 13 residues.

J is TRBJ1-3 and V is TRBV3-1; 9 bases map to TRBD1. The V gene end was trimmed by 4 bases and the J gene end by 2 bases; junction bases not matched to a gene: 18. This CDR3 contains 20 residues. The germline gives CDR1 LGHDT, CDR2 YNNKEL (reference sequence). Here the CDR3 DNA reads TGTGCCAGCAGCCCTCTACAGGGGGCGACGGGAGTCTCCCCTGGAAACACCATATATTTT. Amino acid sequence: CASSPLQGATGVSPGNTIYF.

This clonotype has just a few counts. J is TRBJ2-1 and V is TRBV7-3, with TRBD2 matching 9 bases. The V segment lost 3 bases and the J segment 9 bases; nucleotides outside the gene matches: 12. The CDR3 runs 16 residues. Germline V CDR1 and CDR2: SGHTA, FQGTGA. CDR3 sequence reads: CASSFSGTSWVSEQFF. CDR3 bases: TGTGCCAGCAGCTTCTCCGGGACTAGCTGGGTCAGTGAGCAGTTCTTC.

This clonotype has a count of ten or more. The chain combines TRBV7-8 with TRBJ2-1; 7 nucleotides line up with TRBD2. Germline V CDR1 and CDR2: SGHVS, FQNEAQ. The CDR3 totals 16 residues. V lost 0 bases and J lost 7; bases outside the gene matches: 9. This CDR3 is CASSLALSFSGNEQFF. CDR3 nucleotides: TGTGCCAGCAGCTTAGCGCTCAGTTTTAGCGGGAATGAGCAGTTCTTC.

This clonotype showed up many times. This chain connects TRBV9 to TRBJ2-3; D not resolved. The V end lost 1 base, the J end lost 6 bases, and 12 bases lay between the germline ends. Germline V gene lookup returns CDR1 SGDLS and CDR2 YYNGEE. The length of the CDR3 is 14 residues. CDR3 coding DNA: TGTGCCAGCAGCGTACGGCCGGGTTGGGATACGCAGTATTTT. This encodes CASSVRPGWDTQYF.